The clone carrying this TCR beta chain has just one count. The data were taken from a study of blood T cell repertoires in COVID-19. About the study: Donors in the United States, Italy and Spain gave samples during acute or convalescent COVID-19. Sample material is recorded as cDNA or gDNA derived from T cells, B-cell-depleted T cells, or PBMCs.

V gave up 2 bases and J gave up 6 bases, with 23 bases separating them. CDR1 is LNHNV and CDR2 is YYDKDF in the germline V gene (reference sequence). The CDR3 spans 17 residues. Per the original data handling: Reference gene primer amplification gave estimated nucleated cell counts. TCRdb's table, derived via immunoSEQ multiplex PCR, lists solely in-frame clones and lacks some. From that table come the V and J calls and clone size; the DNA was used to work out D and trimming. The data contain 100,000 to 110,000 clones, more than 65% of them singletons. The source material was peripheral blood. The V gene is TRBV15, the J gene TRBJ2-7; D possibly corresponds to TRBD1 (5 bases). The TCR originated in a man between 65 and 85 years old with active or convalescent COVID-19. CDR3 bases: TGTGCCACCAGCAGAACTTTAGGGGCAGAAGTGAGGAGCGAGCAGTACTTC. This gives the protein CATSRTLGAEVRSEQYF.